This TCR beta chain was recorded in a study of blood T cell repertoires in COVID-19. Study summary: Researchers got acute and convalescent COVID-19 samples from the United States, Italy and Spain. In each case, the material was cDNA or gDNA derived from T cells, B-cell-depleted T cells, or PBMCs.

As handled by the study authors: Amplification of reference gene primers provided the estimated nucleated cell counts. Sequencing used immunoSEQ multiplex PCR; TCRdb keeps in-frame clones, though not all of them. V and J calls and clone size are given by that table; D and trimming were obtained from the DNA. Among about 250,000 clones, roughly 80% were seen once, and the ten largest hold 7.9%. Specimen: peripheral blood. The sequence was obtained from a woman aged 80 or older with acute or convalescent COVID-19.

CDR3 bases: TGCAGCGTTGCACCCTCGGACACCAAGACCGGGCAGTACTTC. Amino acids: CSVAPSDTKTGQYF. V usage is TRBV29-1 and J usage is TRBJ2-7; D perhaps matches TRBD1 (5 bases). The V end lost 4 bases, the J end lost 9 bases, and 22 bases lay between the germline ends. The CDR3 sequence is 14 residues long. Germline CDR1 and CDR2: SQVTM and ANQGSEA.